The 9 T cell receptor beta chains below were found in one sample sequenced in a study of early T cells in non-severe SARS-CoV-2 infection. Each CDR3 protein gets one entry after TCRdb re-called the 5' RACE reads with MiXCR. The data show about 71,000 distinct CDR3 sequences, with roughly 12% seen just once and 2.5% to 3% held by the top ten. Sequencing used whole blood, obtained at baseline. These receptors were obtained from an adult who was a healthcare worker with PCR-confirmed SARS-CoV-2 infection or an uninfected control (not recorded which).

The chain couples TRBV7-2 to TRBJ2-7; either TRBD1 or TRBD2 may supply D (7 bases each). Germline lookup yields CDR1 SGHTA and CDR2 FQGNSA. V was shortened by 4 bases and J by 5 bases, with 12 bases between the two germline ends. This CDR3 contains 13 residues. The CDR3 loop is CASSSGGVDEQYF. The CDR3 DNA is TGTGCCAGCAGCTCAGGGGGGGTGGACGAGCAGTACTTC.

Many counts were recorded for this clonotype. This chain joins TRBV7-9 and TRBJ1-2, with D unresolved. The CDR3 consists of 14 residues. V lost 1 base to trimming and J lost 8 bases, with 14 bases between them. Germline V CDR1 and CDR2: SEHNR, FQNEAQ (reference sequence). The CDR3 sequence is CASSLGGSQEGYTF. Written as DNA, the CDR3 is TGTGCCAGCAGCTTAGGAGGAAGCCAGGAGGGCTACACCTTC.

Points on this clonotype: Mismatch with germline at one junction end may stem from a read error. The chain combines TRBV29-1 with TRBJ2-5; no reliable D call. This CDR3 region has 11 residues. Germline CDR1 is SQVTM and CDR2 is ANQGSEA. In DNA, the CDR3 is TGCAGCGTTGAATACAGTTGGCATCGCGACTTC. As protein: CSVEYSWHRDF.

This clonotype was recorded a few times. The chain employs TRBV15 and TRBJ2-5; D remains ambiguous. Germline V gene data show CDR1 as LNHNV and CDR2 as YYDKDF (reference sequence). The CDR3 contains 12 residues. Trimming removed 0 bases from V and 2 bases from J, with 1 base in between. The CDR3: CATSRDQETQYF. In nucleotides, the CDR3 is TGTGCCACCAGCAGAGATCAAGAGACCCAGTACTTC.

The genes are TRBV29-1 and TRBJ2-3, with 7 positions matching TRBD2. Germline assignment: CDR1 SQVTM and CDR2 ANQGSEA. The CDR3 loop spans 14 amino acids. J lost 0 bases, V lost 3 bases, and 3 bases had no gene match. The CDR3 is CSVEGGGSTDTQYF. In nucleotides, the CDR3 is TGCAGCGTTGAGGGCGGGGGTAGCACAGATACGCAGTATTTT.

This clonotype was recorded many times. The chain recombines TRBV20-1 with TRBJ1-5; no firm D call. The CDR3 runs to 13 residues. Germline V gene data show CDR1 as DFQATT and CDR2 as SNEGSKA (reference sequence). The V end lost 6 bases, the J end lost 7 bases, and 16 bases lay between the germline ends. The CDR3 protein is CSARPTAIQPQHF. The CDR3 region has the DNA TGCAGTGCCCGGCCCACCGCCATCCAGCCCCAGCATTTT.

This clonotype has a handful of counts. The rearrangement uses TRBV3-1 and TRBJ1-1; 7 bases fit TRBD1. V shed 1 base, J shed 0 bases, and the junction held 8 bases outside the gene matches. Per germline, CDR1 LGHDT and CDR2 YNNKEL (reference sequence). This CDR3 comprises 17 residues. CDR3 amino acids: CASSQGFDRVVNTEAFF. The CDR3 region has the DNA TGTGCCAGCAGCCAAGGGTTTGACAGGGTAGTGAACACTGAAGCTTTCTTT.

This clonotype appeared many times. CDR3 loop: CASSLVSSGNYGYTF. CDR3 in DNA: TGTGCCAGCAGCTTAGTGTCGTCAGGCAACTATGGCTACACCTTC. The chain couples TRBV13 to TRBJ1-2; D gene unclear. V was clipped by 1 base and J by 2 bases, with 11 bases between them. Germline CDR1 PRHDT, CDR2 FYEKMQ (reference sequence). The CDR3 length is 15 residues.

This clonotype showed up just a few times. The gene calls are TRBV4-2 and TRBJ1-1; D ambiguous. The CDR3 has 13 amino acids. V lost 4 bases, J lost 1 base, and 7 bases lay in between. Germline V gene sequence: CDR1 LGHNA, CDR2 YNFKEQ. The CDR3 DNA reads TGTGCCAGCAGCCCGGCGGCGAACACTGAAGCTTTCTTT. Translating it yields CASSPAANTEAFF.